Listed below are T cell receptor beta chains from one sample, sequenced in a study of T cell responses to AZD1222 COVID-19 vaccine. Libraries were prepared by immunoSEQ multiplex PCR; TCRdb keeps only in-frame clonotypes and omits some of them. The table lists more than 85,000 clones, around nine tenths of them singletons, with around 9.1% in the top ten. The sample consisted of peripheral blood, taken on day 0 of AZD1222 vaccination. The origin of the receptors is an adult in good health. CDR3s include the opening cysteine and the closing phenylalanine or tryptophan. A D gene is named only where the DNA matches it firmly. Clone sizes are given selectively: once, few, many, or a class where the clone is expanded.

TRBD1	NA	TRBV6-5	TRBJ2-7	TGTGCCAGCAGTTACCCGGGACAGGGCATATACGAGCAGTACTTC	CASSYPGQGIYEQYF
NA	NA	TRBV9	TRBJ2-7	TGTGCCAGCAGCGTAGACTCTACATCCCCCTACGAGCAGTACTTC	CASSVDSTSPYEQYF
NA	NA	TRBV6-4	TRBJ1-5	TGTGCCAGCAGTGACTGGGGCGGACAGCCCCAGCATTTT	CASSDWGGQPQHF
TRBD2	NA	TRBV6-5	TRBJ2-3	TGTGCCAGCACCCAACTAGCGGGAGTGACAGATACGCAGTATTTT	CASTQLAGVTDTQYF
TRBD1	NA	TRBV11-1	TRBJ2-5	TGTGCCAGCAGACCTAACAGACAGGGTTGGGAGACCCAGTACTTC	CASRPNRQGWETQYF
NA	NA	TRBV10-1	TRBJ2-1	TGCGCCAGCAGTGAGGACTTGCACAATGAGCAGTTCTTC	CASSEDLHNEQFF
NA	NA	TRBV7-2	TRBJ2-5	TGTGCCAGCAGCTCGGCTAGTGGTCGGACCCAGTACTTC	CASSSASGRTQYF
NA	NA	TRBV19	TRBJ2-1	TGTGCCAGTACCCCCCGGAGGTTGTCCTACAATGAGCAGTTCTTC	CASTPRRLSYNEQFF
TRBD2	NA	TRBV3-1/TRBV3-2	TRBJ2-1	TGTGCCAGCAGCCAAGAACTAGCGGGAGTCGGTGAGCAGTTCTTC	CASSQELAGVGEQFF
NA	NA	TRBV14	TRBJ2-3	TGTGCCAGCAGCCAGAGCGGCGCAGATACGCAGTATTTT	CASSQSGADTQYF
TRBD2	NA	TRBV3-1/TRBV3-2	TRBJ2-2	TGTGCCAGCAGCCATACTACTAGCGGGAGAGGCGCCGGGGAGCTGTTTTTT	CASSHTTSGRGAGELFF
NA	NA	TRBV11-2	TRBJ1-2	TGTGCCAGCAGCTCCTCTAGCTCCACAGGGAACTATGGCTACACCTTC	CASSSSSSTGNYGYTF
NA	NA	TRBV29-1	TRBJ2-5	TGCAGCGTGAGAATTCCTGGGCAATTAGAGACCCAGTACTTC	CSVRIPGQLETQYF
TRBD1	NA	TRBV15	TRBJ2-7	TGTGCCACCAGCAGGGACAGGGACCGCTACGAGCAGTACTTC	CATSRDRDRYEQYF
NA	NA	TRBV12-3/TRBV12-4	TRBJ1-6	TGTGCCAGCAGTACGGGTCGGTCACCCCTCCACTTT	CASSTGRSPLHF
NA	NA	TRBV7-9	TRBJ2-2	TGTGCCAGCAGTCATCGCCGGGCTACTGAAGGGGAGCTGTTTTTT	CASSHRRATEGELFF
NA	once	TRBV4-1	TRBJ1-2	TGCGCCAGCAGCCAAGATGGGGTACAGGGCTTC	CASSQDGVQGF
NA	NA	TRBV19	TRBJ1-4	TGTGCCAGTAGCTCTGGCAGAAATGAAAAACTGTTTTTT	CASSSGRNEKLFF
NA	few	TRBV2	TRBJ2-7	TGTGCCAGCGGAACATCAGGGTATACTACGGAGGAGCAGTACTTC	CASGTSGYTTEEQYF
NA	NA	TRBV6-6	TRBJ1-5	TGTGCCAGCAGTTACGGAAAAGGGAATCAGCCCCAGCATTTT	CASSYGKGNQPQHF
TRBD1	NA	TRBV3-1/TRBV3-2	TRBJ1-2	TGTGCCAGCAGCCAAGGACAGGGGGATGGCTACACCTTC	CASSQGQGDGYTF
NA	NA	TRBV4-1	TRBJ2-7	TGCGCCAGCAGCCAGCTCCAGGGAACGAGTTACGAGCAGTACTTC	CASSQLQGTSYEQYF
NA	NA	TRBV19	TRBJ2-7	TGTGCCAGTAGTATAGAGGGTTACGAGCAGTACTTC	CASSIEGYEQYF
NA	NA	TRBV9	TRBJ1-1	TGTGCCAGCAGCATCCTAGGTAGGGTCATTCTCATGAACACTGAAGCTTTCTTT	CASSILGRVILMNTEAFF
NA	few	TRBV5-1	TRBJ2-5	TGCGCCAGCAGCAATTTCGTTGGGGAGACCCAGTACTTC	CASSNFVGETQYF
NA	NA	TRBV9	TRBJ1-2	TGTGCCAGCAGCCCCCCGTGGGACACTAACTATGGCTACACCTTC	CASSPPWDTNYGYTF
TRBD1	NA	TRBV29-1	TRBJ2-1	TGCAGCGAAAGGACAGGAGTCTATGAGCAGTTCTTC	CSERTGVYEQFF
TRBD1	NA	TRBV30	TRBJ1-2	TGTGCCTGGAAAAGGGACAGGGCCTATGGCTACACCTTC	CAWKRDRAYGYTF
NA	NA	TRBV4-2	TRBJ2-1	TGTGCCAGCAGCCAAAATTGGGAGCAGTTCTTC	CASSQNWEQFF
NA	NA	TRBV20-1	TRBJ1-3	TGCAGTGCTAGTCCAACCGGGGGGAGAGAGGACACCATATATTTT	CSASPTGGREDTIYF
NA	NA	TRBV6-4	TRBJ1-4	TGTGCCAGCAGTCAGGGGCTTGGTGAAAAACTGTTTTTT	CASSQGLGEKLFF
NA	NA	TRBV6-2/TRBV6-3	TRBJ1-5	TGTGCCAGCAGTTTCCGGCCTTCCAACCCGCCCCAGCATTTT	CASSFRPSNPPQHF
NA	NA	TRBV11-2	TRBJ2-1	TGTGCCAGCAGCTTAGGGGGGGGACACTCCTACAATGAGCAGTTCTTC	CASSLGGGHSYNEQFF
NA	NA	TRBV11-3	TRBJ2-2	TGTGCCAGCAGCTTAGGCGCAGTGTACACCGGGGAGCTGTTTTTT	CASSLGAVYTGELFF
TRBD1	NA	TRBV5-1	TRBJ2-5	TGCGCCAGCAGCAAGGGACAGGGTGGAGAGACCCAGTACTTC	CASSKGQGGETQYF
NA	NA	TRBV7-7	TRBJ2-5	TGTGCCAGCAGCTTACGGACGGACAAGGAGACCCAGTACTTC	CASSLRTDKETQYF
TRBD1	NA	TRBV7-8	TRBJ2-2	TGTGCCAGCAGCTTAGTGGACAGGGTGGGTTCCGGGGAGCTGTTTTTT	CASSLVDRVGSGELFF
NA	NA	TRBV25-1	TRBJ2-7	TGTGCCAGCAGTGTTATAGGGACAACCTACGAGCAGTACTTC	CASSVIGTTYEQYF
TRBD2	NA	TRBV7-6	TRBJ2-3	TGTGCCAGCAGCGTAAGACCCGGCGGGAGGGCTGGTACGCAGTATTTT	CASSVRPGGRAGTQYF